What follows are 18 T cell receptor beta chains derived from one specimen sequenced in a study of T cell responses to AZD1222 COVID-19 vaccine. This table comes from immunoSEQ multiplex PCR, and its TCRdb copy is limited to in-frame clones, with some not included. The sample contains approximately 82,000 clones, around 84% of which appear only once. The specimen was peripheral blood, collected on day 0 of AZD1222 vaccination. The receptor set was obtained from an adult in good health.

This sequence joins TRBV18 and TRBJ2-7; D is tentatively TRBD1 or TRBD2 (5 bases each). There are 17 residues in the CDR3. V lost 3 bases and J 6 bases, leaving 24 bases between the germline ends. Germline lookup yields CDR1 KGHSH and CDR2 LQKENI. In DNA, the CDR3 is TGTGCCAGCTCACCGGTTGGGGGTAGTAGAACTTCGGGCGAGCAGTACTTC. Its translation: CASSPVGGSRTSGEQYF.

This clone was counted a single time. The V call is TRBV9, the J call TRBJ1-4, with unresolved D. Germline V gives CDR1 SGDLS, CDR2 YYNGEE. This CDR3 region has 17 residues. Trimming took off 0 bases at V and 8 bases at J, with 20 bases between the two ends. CDR3 sequence reads: CASSVGWDWGVGEKLFF. CDR3 nucleotides: TGTGCCAGCAGCGTAGGCTGGGATTGGGGAGTAGGGGAAAAACTGTTTTTT.

V usage is TRBV6-5 and J usage is TRBJ2-7, with a possible D match to TRBD2 (5 bases). Germline V lookup: CDR1 MNHEY, CDR2 SVGAGI. There are 14 residues in the CDR3. The V end was cut by 0 bases, the J end by 1 base, with 7 bases between. CDR3 sequence: CASSYSDYSYEQYF. CDR3 nucleotide sequence: TGTGCCAGCAGTTACTCTGACTATTCCTACGAGCAGTACTTC.

The V gene is TRBV5-4, the J gene TRBJ1-1, with a weak D call TRBD1 (6 bases). The CDR3 consists of 14 residues. The germline gives CDR1 SGHNT, CDR2 YYREEE (reference sequence). Between the trimmed V and J ends, which lost 4 bases and 1 base, there was a span of 11 bases. CDR3 region: CASSPQGRNTEAFF. DNA for the CDR3: TGTGCCAGCAGCCCACAGGGAAGGAACACTGAAGCTTTCTTT.

The chain has TRBV6-5 and TRBJ1-1; D may be TRBD1 (6 bases). The CDR3 has 13 residues. The germline gives CDR1 MNHEY, CDR2 SVGAGI. V was clipped by 6 bases and J by 1 base, with 9 bases between them. DNA for the CDR3: TGTGCCAGCAGCAGGGGAAGGAACACTGAAGCTTTCTTT. This gives the protein CASSRGRNTEAFF.

The CDR3 loop is CASSVATAGIYEQYF. CDR3 coding DNA: TGTGCCAGCAGCGTAGCGACAGCGGGGATCTACGAGCAGTACTTC. V usage is TRBV9 and J usage is TRBJ2-7, with 7 bases that match TRBD2. Germline assignment: CDR1 SGDLS and CDR2 YYNGEE. The V gene end was trimmed by 0 bases and the J gene end by 3 bases; junction bases not matched to a gene: 6. The CDR3 has 15 amino acids.

This chain links TRBV7-9 with TRBJ2-2; 12 nucleotides agree with TRBD2. Germline V gene sequence: CDR1 SEHNR, CDR2 FQNEAQ (reference sequence). V was clipped by 10 bases and J by 2 bases; unmatched bases: 5. The CDR3 has 15 amino acids. CDR3 nucleotide sequence: TGTGCCATGACTAGCGGGGGAGCTAACACCGGGGAGCTGTTTTTT. It encodes CAMTSGGANTGELFF.

Turning to this clone: This CDR3 is also generated by other DNA sequences in the sample. The V gene is TRBV7-3, the J gene TRBJ2-6; TRBD1 matches 11 bases. With 0 bases clipped from V and 2 bases from J, the junction kept 0 bases outside the gene matches. CDR1 is SGHTA and CDR2 is FQGTGA in the germline V gene. There are 17 residues in the CDR3. CDR3 in amino acids: CASSLTGQGAGANVLTF. The CDR3 DNA reads TGTGCCAGCAGCTTAACGGGACAGGGGGCTGGGGCCAACGTCCTGACTTTC.

The chain recombines TRBV5-1 with TRBJ1-2; D unclear. Germline-derived CDR1 and CDR2 are SGHRS and YFSETQ. The CDR3 runs 14 residues. Trimming cost V 0 bases and J 8 bases, with 14 bases left between them. The CDR3 nucleotides read TGCGCCAGCAGCTTGGGGGCAGGATCGGTGGGCTACACCTTC. Protein product: CASSLGAGSVGYTF. Variable domain in full (rest from reference TRBV5-1 and TRBJ1-2): KAGVTQTPRYLIKTRGQQVTLSCSPISGHRSVSWYQQTPGQGLQFLFEYFSETQRNKGNFPGRFSGRQFSNSRSEMNVSTLELGDSALYLCASSLGAGSVGYTFGSGTRLTVV.

The gene calls are TRBV9 and TRBJ1-3, with a possible D match to TRBD1 (5 bases). V gave up 0 bases and J gave up 0 bases, with 7 bases separating them. There are 15 residues in the CDR3. From germline, CDR1 is SGDLS and CDR2 YYNGEE. The CDR3 DNA sequence: TGTGCCAGCAGCGTAGGGGGGGACTCTGGAAACACCATATATTTT. Protein: CASSVGGDSGNTIYF.

The chain employs TRBV5-1 and TRBJ1-1; 7 nucleotides match TRBD1. Losses at the gene ends were 5 bases for V and 0 bases for J; bases not matched to a gene: 10. Germline CDR1 is SGHRS and CDR2 is YFSETQ. The CDR3 totals 16 residues. The CDR3 reads CASRTLRGFMNTEAFF. DNA for the CDR3: TGCGCCAGCAGAACTCTCAGGGGGTTTATGAACACTGAAGCTTTCTTT.

This clone has just one count. The genes are TRBV7-2 and TRBJ1-1; 7 nucleotides match TRBD1. The CDR3 contains 13 residues. With V trimmed by 4 bases and J by 5 bases, 4 bases remained unmatched. CDR1 is SGHTA and CDR2 is FQGNSA in the germline V gene. The DNA of the CDR3 is TGTGCCAGCAGCTACGGGACAGCGACTGAAGCTTTCTTT. Translated, it gives CASSYGTATEAFF. The full variable domain, in which reference TRBV7-2 and TRBJ1-1 provide the parts outside the CDR3, is GAGVSQSPSNKVTEKGKDVELRCDPISGHTALYWYRQSLGQGLEFLIYFQGNSAPDKSGLPSDRFSAERTGGSVSTLTIQRTQQEDSAVYLCASSYGTATEAFFGQGTRLTVV.

J is TRBJ2-5 and V is TRBV5-1; a possible D gene is TRBD1 (5 bases). The CDR3 contains 17 residues. Trimming removed 1 base from V and 4 bases from J, with 20 bases in between. Germline CDR1 is SGHRS and CDR2 is YFSETQ. CDR3: CASSLMAPRGTGETQYF. DNA for the CDR3: TGCGCCAGCAGCTTGATGGCCCCCCGCGGTACAGGAGAGACCCAGTACTTC.

This rearrangement joins TRBV6-5 to TRBJ2-7; 11 nucleotides match TRBD1. The CDR3 is 14 residues long. CDR1 is MNHEY and CDR2 is SVGAGI in the germline V gene. V was pared by 5 bases and J by 3 bases, with 3 bases of the junction left unmatched. CDR3 in DNA: TGTGCCAGCAGTACCGGGACAGGGGGCTACGAGCAGTACTTC. It is translated as CASSTGTGGYEQYF.

The J gene is TRBJ1-3, the V gene TRBV15; 7 positions agree with TRBD1. The CDR3 spans 14 residues. Looked up from germline, CDR1 is LNHNV and CDR2 is YYDKDF (reference sequence). The V segment lost 4 bases and the J segment 4 bases; nucleotides outside the gene matches: 4. Written as DNA, the CDR3 is TGTGCCACCAGCACTCGGACAGGCGGAAACACCATATATTTT. Residues: CATSTRTGGNTIYF.

In this sample, this clone turned up a few times. The CDR3 is CASSYSRTALSGANVLTF. The CDR3 coding sequence is TGTGCCAGCAGTTACTCGAGGACCGCCCTCTCTGGGGCCAACGTCCTGACTTTC. The chain couples TRBV6-2 or TRBV6-3 to TRBJ2-6; D ambiguous. This CDR3 region has 18 residues. CDR1 and CDR2 from the germline V gene are MNHEY and SVGEGT. With 0 bases removed from V and 0 bases from J, the gap between germline ends came to 12 bases.

V and J are TRBV29-1 and TRBJ1-4; the match to TRBD1 covers 11 bases. V lost 6 bases, J lost 11 bases, and 2 bases stayed unmatched. CDR3 length: 11 residues. Germline assignment: CDR1 SQVTM and CDR2 ANQGSEA. The CDR3 sequence: CSVGTGGKLFF. As DNA, the CDR3 is TGCAGCGTCGGGACAGGGGGTAAACTGTTTTTT. Full variable domain (remainder filled in from reference TRBV29-1 and TRBJ1-4): SAVISQKPSRDICQRGTSLTIQCQVDSQVTMMFWYRQQPGQSLTLIATANQGSEATYESGFVIDKFPISRPNLTFSTLTVSNMSPEDSSIYLCSVGTGGKLFFGSGTQLSVL.

V gene TRBV6-5 combines with J gene TRBJ2-7, with 7 bases aligning to TRBD1. The CDR3 spans 11 residues. In germline, CDR1 is MNHEY, CDR2 SVGAGI. After removal of 4 bases from V and 13 bases from J, the junction contained 7 bases not matched to a gene. CDR3 bases: TGTGCCAGCAGTTCGGGACAGTCCGATTACTTC. Protein product: CASSSGQSDYF.